This TCR beta chain was observed in a study of OX40 agonist ivuxolimab in advanced cancers. Study details: Partial responses were achieved by three patients: one hepatocellular carcinoma, two cutaneous melanoma.

Study results and limitations: Averaging showed that CD8+ T cells had more expanded clones than CD4+ did. The CD4+ and CD8+ T cells in the blood had expanded clonally by week 6 at 0.1 to 3.0 mg/kg.

Germline assignment: CDR1 SGHDT and CDR2 YYEEEE. The CDR3 totals 15 residues. V gave up 1 base and J gave up 2 bases, with 12 bases separating them. This clone showed up just a few times. Its antigen is still unknown. The repertoire was sequenced with immunoSEQ multiplex PCR; TCRdb's copy has only in-frame clones and lacks some. The sample records over 50,000 clones, 84% being singletons. Blood was sampled at baseline, cycle 4 day 1, and cycle 7 day 1. The TCR sequence derives from an adult with an advanced solid tumor such as melanoma, head and neck, liver or kidney cancer. The sample consisted of CD4+ or CD8+ T cells sorted from blood, taken in a trial of the OX40 agonist ivuxolimab. The rearrangement joins TRBV5-6 to TRBJ1-2; D not resolved. DNA of the CDR3: TGTGCCAGCAGCTTGTATGCGGGATCCAACTATGGCTACACCTTC. Encoded protein: CASSLYAGSNYGYTF.